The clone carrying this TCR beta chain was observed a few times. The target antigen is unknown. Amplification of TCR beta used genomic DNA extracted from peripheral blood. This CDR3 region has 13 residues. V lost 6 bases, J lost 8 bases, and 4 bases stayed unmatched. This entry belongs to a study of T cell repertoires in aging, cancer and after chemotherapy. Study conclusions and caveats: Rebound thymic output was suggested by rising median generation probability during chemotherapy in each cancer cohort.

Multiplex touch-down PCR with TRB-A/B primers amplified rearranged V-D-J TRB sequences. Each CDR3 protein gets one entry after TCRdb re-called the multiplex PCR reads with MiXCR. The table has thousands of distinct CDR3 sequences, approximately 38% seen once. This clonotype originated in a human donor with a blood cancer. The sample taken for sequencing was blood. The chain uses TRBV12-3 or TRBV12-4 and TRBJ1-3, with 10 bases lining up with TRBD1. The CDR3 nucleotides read TGTGCCAGCAGGTTGGACAGGGGGTACACCATATATTTT. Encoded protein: CASRLDRGYTIYF.